This TCR beta chain emerged from a study of blood T cell repertoires in COVID-19. Cohorts were based on clinical histories the participants reported. The CDR3 has 15 residues. The germline V gene has CDR1 SGHVS and CDR2 FQNEAQ. Germline trimming cut 5 bases from V and 2 bases from J; bases unmatched to any gene: 6. In the authors' methods: How many nucleated cells were present was estimated from reference gene primer amplification. Some clones are missing from TCRdb's copy, which holds only in-frame ones; the method was immunoSEQ multiplex PCR. The V and J calls and clone size are taken from that table; D and trimming were inferred from the DNA. The sample holds some 270,000 clones; under 90% are singletons and the top ten take under 2.5%.

This clonotype originated in a woman aged 60-75 years who had recovered from COVID-19. The V gene is TRBV7-8, the J gene TRBJ1-5; 7 nucleotides match TRBD1. Sequencing was carried out using PBMCs or T cells enriched from blood (not recorded which). The CDR3 reads CASSQTGWGNQPQHF. CDR3 DNA: TGTGCCAGCAGCCAGACAGGGTGGGGCAATCAGCCCCAGCATTTT. Complete variable domain (other parts from reference TRBV7-8 and TRBJ1-5): GAGVSQSPRYKVAKRGQDVALRCDPISGHVSLFWYQQALGQGPEFLTYFQNEAQLDKSGLPSDRFFAERPEGSVSTLKIQRTQQEDSAVYLCASSQTGWGNQPQHFGDGTRLSIL.